The present T cell receptor (beta chain) was sequenced within a study of blood T cells in healthy people across ages. Study-wide findings and caveats: Versus aged donors, long-lived donors had higher diversity and more naive CD4+ cells. Unsorted PBMCs blocked a conclusive comparison of naive and antigen-experienced cells.

Trimming took off 2 bases at V and 1 base at J, with 24 bases between the two ends. In germline, CDR1 is MNHEY, CDR2 SVGAGI. CDR3 length equals 20 residues. With regard to this clonotype: The target antigen is unknown.

Donation came from healthy Caucasian individuals in Russia who were aged about 6 to 100. Using a J-beta primer mix together with a sample-barcoded 5' primer, a second PCR was run for roughly 6 to 12 cycles. One entry per CDR3 protein, called by TCRdb with MiXCR from the 5' RACE reads. Here the sample spans some 1.8 million distinct CDR3 sequences, roughly two fifths being singletons. The TCR originated in a human donor in good health. Source material: blood. The chain combines TRBV6-5 with TRBJ2-1; tentatively, D is TRBD1 or TRBD2 (6 bases each). Here the CDR3 DNA reads TGTGCCAGCAGTTACGTCCCCTGGGGGGCACGGCTGGATTCCTACAATGAGCAGTTCTTC. This gives the protein CASSYVPWGARLDSYNEQFF.